These 28 T cell receptor beta chains were sequenced from one sample in a study of cytomegalovirus exposure and HLA in healthy donors. PCR was performed using 60 Vbeta and 13 Jbeta primers. Profiled with immunoSEQ multiplex PCR; TCRdb holds only in-frame clones, not every one. The sample contains roughly 110,000 clones, roughly 80% of which appear only once. Source material: PBMCs. These receptors were taken from a man younger than 40 in good health and CMV-seropositive.

The chain joins TRBV7-6 to TRBJ2-7; TRBD2 matches at 10 bases. The trim removed 9 bases at V and 3 bases at J, leaving 5 bases unmatched. Germline CDR1 is SGHVS and CDR2 is FNYEAQ. This CDR3 spans 13 amino acids. The CDR3, as DNA: TGTGCCAGTGGAGCGGGGGGGTTCTACGAGCAGTACTTC. It translates to CASGAGGFYEQYF.

The chain combines TRBV19 with TRBJ1-2; 7 bases map to TRBD1. Germline V gene sequence: CDR1 LNHDA, CDR2 SQIVND (reference sequence). This CDR3 has 15 residues. V was pared by 5 bases and J by 3 bases, with 9 bases of the junction left unmatched. CDR3 loop: CASSPRLTGDYGYTF. In DNA form, the CDR3 reads TGTGCCAGTAGTCCAAGGCTAACAGGGGACTATGGCTACACCTTC.

The chain couples TRBV10-2 to TRBJ1-1, with D hard to call. Trimming removed 2 bases from V and 4 bases from J, with 14 bases in between. This CDR3 is 15 amino acids long. CDR1 is WSHSY, CDR2 SAAADI, per germline. CDR3 coding DNA: TGCGCCAGCAGTGAGGATGGTTATGGGCGCACTGAAGCTTTCTTT. Residues: CASSEDGYGRTEAFF.

The chain recombines TRBV11-3 with TRBJ2-4; D uncertain. Germline CDR1 and CDR2: SGHNT and YENEEA. This CDR3 is built from 20 residues. Trimming stripped 5 bases from V and 0 bases from J, with 26 bases between. CDR3 region: CASSISSTHTTTLAKNIQYF. CDR3 bases: TGTGCCAGCAGCATAAGCTCAACCCATACGACGACTTTAGCCAAAAACATTCAGTACTTC.

Concerning this clone itself: An end of the junction does not agree with germline; a read error may underlie this. The chain links TRBV27 to TRBJ2-6; possible D gene TRBD1, 5 bases. This CDR3 has 11 amino acids. The V gene's germline CDR1 is MNHEY and CDR2 SMNVEV (reference sequence). The CDR3 region has the DNA TGTGCCAGCAGAGGGGCCAACGGCCTGACTTTC. Residues: CASRGANGLTF.

CDR3 DNA sequence: TGTGCCAGCAGAGGTTTTTGGGGAGAGTCCTATAATTCACCCCTCCACTTT. This codes for CASRGFWGESYNSPLHF. This chain uses TRBV2 with TRBJ1-6, with D unresolved. The CDR3 runs to 17 residues. Germline CDR1 is SNHLY and CDR2 is FYNNEI. Between the trimmed V and J ends, which lost 6 bases and 1 base, there was a span of 16 bases.

The gene calls are TRBV6-5 and TRBJ2-4, with 9 bases fitting TRBD1. V shed 5 bases and J 9 bases; nucleotides not matched to a gene: 5. The CDR3 is 13 residues long. The germline CDR1 and CDR2 sequences are MNHEY and SVGAGI. CDR3 amino acids: CASSRGTGTIQYF. CDR3 DNA sequence: TGTGCCAGCAGTAGGGGGACAGGGACCATTCAGTACTTC.

The rearrangement uses TRBV7-8 and TRBJ1-3; no firm D call. Between the trimmed V and J ends, which lost 5 bases and 2 bases, there was a span of 7 bases. Germline CDR1 SGHVS, CDR2 FQNEAQ. The CDR3 covers 13 residues. The CDR3 bases are TGTGCCAGCAGCCCGGAGGCTGGAAACACCATATATTTT. It specifies CASSPEAGNTIYF.

This rearrangement joins TRBV4-1 to TRBJ2-3, with 16 bases lining up with TRBD2. CDR1 and CDR2 from the germline V gene are MGHRA and YSYEKL. The CDR3 is made up of 18 amino acids. Trimming at V came to 4 bases and at J to 0 bases, leaving 4 bases not matched to a gene. CDR3 nucleotide sequence: TGCGCCAGCAGCCCGGGACTAGCGGGGGGGCCAAGCACAGATACGCAGTATTTT. This translates into CASSPGLAGGPSTDTQYF.

The rearrangement links TRBV7-9 to TRBJ2-7, with no clear D. Germline V gene sequence: CDR1 SEHNR, CDR2 FQNEAQ (reference sequence). There are 13 residues in the CDR3. The germline V and J ends were trimmed by 8 bases and 0 bases, with 11 bases remaining between them. The CDR3: CASSVLSSYEQYF. The CDR3, as DNA: TGTGCCAGCTCCGTTTTGAGCTCCTACGAGCAGTACTTC.

V gene TRBV11-2 combines with J gene TRBJ2-1; TRBD1 matches 10 bases. Looked up from germline, CDR1 is SGHAT and CDR2 is FQNNGV. This CDR3 is built from 19 residues. Unmatched junction bases numbered 8, after V lost 0 bases and J lost 0 bases. This CDR3 is CASSLDGQGGSSSYNEQFF. The CDR3, as DNA: TGTGCCAGCAGCTTAGATGGACAGGGGGGATCAAGCTCCTACAATGAGCAGTTCTTC.

About this clone: Lacking the conserved final phenylalanine or tryptophan, this CDR3 likely reflects a read error. The chain carries TRBV6-1 and TRBJ1-1, with 8 bases that match TRBD1. This CDR3 has 14 amino acids. J lost 11 bases, V lost 3 bases, and 11 bases had no gene match. Per germline, CDR1 MNHNS and CDR2 SASEGT. The CDR3 region is CASSEGDRRSAAFL. The CDR3 DNA is TGTGCCAGCAGTGAGGGGGACAGGAGGAGCGCGGCTTTCCTT.

In its sample, this clone was seen a few times. J is TRBJ1-5 and V is TRBV6-5; D is perhaps TRBD1 (5 bases). The CDR3 spans 15 residues. V lost 5 bases and J lost 2, with 13 bases in between. CDR1 and CDR2 from the germline V gene are MNHEY and SVGAGI. As DNA, the CDR3 is TGTGCCAGCAGTCTCAGGGTTGGCGGCAATCAGCCCCAGCATTTT. This gives the protein CASSLRVGGNQPQHF.

This clone was observed a single time. CDR3 DNA sequence: TGTGCCAGCAAAAGCCGAGGCACCGGGGAGCTGTTTTTT. It encodes CASKSRGTGELFF. This chain uses TRBV25-1 with TRBJ2-2; D uncertain. V lost 7 bases, J lost 4 bases, and 10 bases lay in between. The CDR3 spans 13 residues. The germline CDR1 and CDR2 sequences are MGHDK and SYGVNS.

The chain links TRBV6-5 to TRBJ1-1; D possibly corresponds to TRBD1 (6 bases). The length of the CDR3 is 15 residues. Germline V CDR1 and CDR2: MNHEY, SVGAGI. The V end lost 6 bases, the J end lost 0 bases, and 14 bases lay between the germline ends. CDR3: CASSPPRTVNTEAFF. CDR3 bases: TGTGCCAGCAGCCCACCCCGGACAGTGAACACTGAAGCTTTCTTT.

This clone was detected only a few times. The rearrangement links TRBV9 to TRBJ1-2; the D is unclear. Trimming stripped 0 bases from V and 8 bases from J, with 8 bases between. This CDR3 spans 12 amino acids. Per germline, CDR1 SGDLS and CDR2 YYNGEE. In DNA, the CDR3 is TGTGCCAGCAGCGTAGAGGAGGGAGGCTACACCTTC. Translated: CASSVEEGGYTF.

The chain links TRBV30 to TRBJ1-4; 7 bases fit TRBD1. Per the germline V gene, CDR1 is GTSNPN and CDR2 is SVGIG (reference sequence). With 5 bases clipped from V and 0 bases from J, the junction kept 6 bases outside the gene matches. This CDR3 is 15 amino acids long. The DNA for the CDR3 is TGTGCCTGGTCAGGGGGATGGGCAACTAATGAAAAACTGTTTTTT. Protein: CAWSGGWATNEKLFF.

This clone was recorded a few times. The gene calls are TRBV11-2 and TRBJ1-2; 7 bases are shared with TRBD1. The germline V gene encodes CDR1 SGHAT and CDR2 FQNNGV. J gave up 8 bases and V 4 bases, and 7 bases lay outside the gene matches. The CDR3 runs to 13 residues. The CDR3 reads CASSSGQTIGYTF. Here the CDR3 DNA reads TGTGCCAGCAGCTCGGGACAGACAATCGGCTACACCTTC.

The genes are TRBV9 and TRBJ2-7; D possibly corresponds to TRBD1 (5 bases). Looked up from germline, CDR1 is SGDLS and CDR2 is YYNGEE. The CDR3 runs 16 residues. Trimming removed 0 bases at V and 0 bases at J, with 13 bases between. CDR3 nucleotide sequence: TGTGCCAGCAGCGTAGGCGACAGAGGTGGCTCCTACGAGCAGTACTTC. Translating gives CASSVGDRGGSYEQYF.

This rearrangement joins TRBV10-1 to TRBJ2-7; D unclear. CDR3 length: 15 amino acids. Per germline, CDR1 WNHNN and CDR2 SYGVQD (reference sequence). Between the trimmed V and J ends, which lost 4 bases and 2 bases, there was a span of 15 bases. CDR3 protein: CASSGVSKRPYEQYF. The CDR3 bases are TGCGCCAGCAGTGGGGTCTCCAAGAGGCCCTACGAGCAGTACTTC.

The chain uses TRBV5-1 and TRBJ1-4, with D unclear. The V gene lost 4 bases and the J gene lost 0 bases, with 10 bases spanning the gap. The CDR3 is 15 residues long. Germline V gives CDR1 SGHRS, CDR2 YFSETQ. Here the CDR3 reads CASSALIATNEKLFF. CDR3 nucleotides: TGCGCCAGCAGCGCTCTAATTGCAACTAATGAAAAACTGTTTTTT.

This chain links TRBV5-5 with TRBJ1-2, with a possible D match to TRBD1 (5 bases). In germline, CDR1 is SGHKS, CDR2 YYEKEE (reference sequence). The V end was cut by 0 bases, the J end by 0 bases, with 9 bases between. This CDR3 has 15 residues. The CDR3 DNA is TGTGCCAGCAGCTTGGCCTTGACAGCTAACTATGGCTACACCTTC. This codes for CASSLALTANYGYTF.

The J gene is TRBJ2-7, the V gene TRBV5-1; TRBD2 matches at 11 bases. With 4 bases clipped from V and 4 bases from J, the junction kept 4 bases outside the gene matches. Per the germline V gene, CDR1 is SGHRS and CDR2 is YFSETQ. CDR3 length: 14 amino acids. The CDR3 DNA is TGCGCCAGCAGCCATAGCGGGGGGGCATACGAGCAGTACTTC. Translating it yields CASSHSGGAYEQYF.

This chain uses TRBV5-8 with TRBJ1-2; tentatively, D is TRBD1 (6 bases). CDR1 is SGHTS and CDR2 is YDEGEE in the germline V gene. Trimming removed 8 bases from V and 2 bases from J, with 13 bases in between. There are 13 residues in the CDR3. Here the CDR3 DNA reads TGTGCCAGAAGAAGACAGGAAAACTATGGCTACACCTTC. Translated, it gives CARRRQENYGYTF. Together with reference TRBV5-8 and TRBJ1-2, the CDR3 gives the full variable domain: EAGVTQSPTHLIKTRGQQATLRCSPISGHTSVYWYQQALGLGLQFLLWYDEGEERNRGNFPPRFSGRQFPNYSSELNVNALELEDSALYLCARRRQENYGYTFGSGTRLTVV.

The chain carries TRBV29-1 and TRBJ1-5; D might be TRBD1 (6 bases). The CDR3 extends over 14 amino acids. Germline lookup yields CDR1 SQVTM and CDR2 ANQGSEA. The V end was cut by 6 bases, the J end by 0 bases, with 12 bases between. CDR3 protein: CSVDRKNSNQPQHF. The CDR3 DNA reads as TGCAGCGTCGACAGGAAGAATAGCAATCAGCCCCAGCATTTT.

V and J are TRBV6-1 and TRBJ1-5, with a possible D match to TRBD1 (5 bases). Germline CDR1 and CDR2: MNHNS and SASEGT. The CDR3 consists of 13 residues. V was trimmed by 7 bases and J by 5 bases, leaving 12 bases between them. The CDR3 is CASMTGGYQPQHF. CDR3 nucleotide sequence: TGTGCCAGCATGACCGGGGGTTATCAGCCCCAGCATTTT.

The chain combines TRBV27 with TRBJ1-1, with 7 nucleotides matching TRBD1. The V segment lost 6 bases and the J segment 6 bases; nucleotides outside the gene matches: 7. The CDR3 runs 13 residues. CDR1 MNHEY and CDR2 SMNVEV come from the germline V gene (reference sequence). CDR3 loop: CASRTTGRPEAFF. In DNA, the CDR3 is TGTGCCAGCAGAACGACAGGGAGGCCTGAAGCTTTCTTT.

The rearrangement joins TRBV19 to TRBJ2-5; 9 bases are shared with TRBD2. Unmatched junction bases numbered 9, after V lost 10 bases and J lost 0 bases. Germline values: CDR1 LNHDA, CDR2 SQIVND (reference sequence). This CDR3 region has 15 residues. CDR3 nucleotide sequence: TGTGCCACTACGCCCAGCGGGGGGTACCAAGAGACCCAGTACTTC. This gives the protein CATTPSGGYQETQYF.